The clone carrying this T cell receptor (beta chain) appeared a few times. These data belong to a study of blood T cell repertoires in COVID-19. Turning to the study itself: Sample material is recorded as cDNA or gDNA derived from T cells, B-cell-depleted T cells, or PBMCs.

Data came from immunoSEQ multiplex PCR; TCRdb stores just in-frame clones and leaves some out. Found here are around 400,000 clones, under 85% of them singletons; the top ten hold 5% to 5.5%. The sequenced sample was PBMCs or T cells enriched from blood (not recorded which). The receptor was isolated from a woman in her fifties or sixties who had recovered from COVID-19.

The CDR3 here is CASTRAILDSPLHF. The DNA of the CDR3 is TGTGCCAGCACGAGGGCAATCCTTGATTCACCCCTCCACTTT. The chain couples TRBV27 to TRBJ1-6; D unclear. The CDR3 runs 14 residues. Germline V gene lookup returns CDR1 MNHEY and CDR2 SMNVEV (reference sequence). The germline V and J ends were trimmed by 7 bases and 8 bases, with 15 bases remaining between them.